This is a list of T cell receptor beta chains from one sample in a study of identical twins. TCRdb processed the 5' RACE reads anew with MiXCR; each CDR3 protein has one entry. The data contain 690,000 or so distinct CDR3 sequences, 8.5% to 9.5% of them singletons. The same sample was also studied in work on yellow fever vaccine responses in identical twins.

The source material was PBMCs. These receptors all stem from a woman aged 18-29 years in good health. The CDR3 runs from the conserved cysteine through the conserved F or W. The D gene is left open where the match is weak. A row's size may be missing; if present it is once, few, many or a size class.

>few|-|TRBV15|TRBJ2-1
TGTGCCACCAGCAGAGTGGGTCGCAATGAGCAGTTCTTC
CATSRVGRNEQFF
>few|TRBD1|TRBV6-1|TRBJ2-1
TGTGCCAGCAGTCGCGGTACAGGGGGCGGCTACAATGAGCAGTTCTTC
CASSRGTGGGYNEQFF
>many|-|TRBV20-1|TRBJ2-7
TGCAGTGCTAGAGATGCGGGGTACGAGCAGTACTTC
CSARDAGYEQYF
>few|-|TRBV7-2|TRBJ2-3
TGTGCCAGCAGCGCAAGACTAGACAGCACAGATACGCAGTATTTT
CASSARLDSTDTQYF
>few|TRBD2|TRBV9|TRBJ2-2
TGTGCCAGCAGCCTCCTAGGAGTAGCGGGGAGGGCCGTTACCGGGGAGCTGTTTTTT
CASSLLGVAGRAVTGELFF
>many|TRBD2|TRBV5-1|TRBJ2-3
TGCGCCAGCCGGGACCAGCGGGAGGAGCGCACAGATACGCAGTATTTT
CASRDQREERTDTQYF
>many|-|TRBV4-3|TRBJ2-7
TGCGCCAGCAGCCAAGATTGGATAGGCTCCTACGAGCAGTACTTC
CASSQDWIGSYEQYF
>-|-|TRBV7-9|TRBJ2-1
TGTGCCAGCATCATAGACTACAATGAGCAGTTCTTC
CASIIDYNEQFF
>few|-|TRBV2|TRBJ1-5
TGTGCCAGCACCTGGACACTGAATCAGCCCCAGCATTTT
CASTWTLNQPQHF
>-|TRBD2|TRBV15|TRBJ2-5
TGTGCCACCAGCAGAGGGCTAGCGGGAAGTTTAGAGACCCAGTACTTC
CATSRGLAGSLETQYF
>few|TRBD2|TRBV3-1|TRBJ2-5
TGTGCCACCAGGTCGGCGGGAGTTAGTGAGACCCAGTACTTC
CATRSAGVSETQYF
>few|-|TRBV29-1|TRBJ1-2
TGCAGCGTTTCTGTCAGTCTCTATGGCTACACCTTC
CSVSVSLYGYTF
>-|TRBD1|TRBV6-2/TRBV6-3|TRBJ2-3
TGTGCCAGCAGTTACTCGCTCCAGGGGGAAGATACGCAGTATTTT
CASSYSLQGEDTQYF
>-|TRBD2|TRBV5-1|TRBJ2-7
TGCGCCAGCAGCGGGCGGACTAGCGGGATCTACGAGCAGTACTTC
CASSGRTSGIYEQYF
>-|-|TRBV6-1|TRBJ2-3
TGTGCCAGTGTTTGGGGAGGCAGGGGAAGCACAGATACGCAGTATTTT
CASVWGGRGSTDTQYF
>few|-|TRBV12-3/TRBV12-4|TRBJ2-7
TGTGCCAGCCTGGGGGGTACGGTATACGAGCAGTACTTC
CASLGGTVYEQYF
>-|-|TRBV20-1|TRBJ2-7
TGCAGTGCTAGCGATCCTGGGACTCTAGCCTACGAGCAGTACTTC
CSASDPGTLAYEQYF
>many|TRBD1|TRBV5-1|TRBJ2-5
TGCGCCAGCAGCATGGGACAGGGGGTATCAAAAGAGACCCAGTACTTC
CASSMGQGVSKETQYF
>few|-|TRBV7-2|TRBJ2-5
TGTGCCAGCAGCCCCACGGTGGGAGACTTGCAAGAGACCCAGTACTTC
CASSPTVGDLQETQYF
>many|-|TRBV24-1|TRBJ2-2
TGTGCCACCAGTGATACAGGGTATCACACCGGGGAGCTGTTTTTT
CATSDTGYHTGELFF
>-|TRBD1|TRBV6-1|TRBJ2-7
TGTGCCAGCAGCCCAGGGACAGGTCGCGAGCAGTACTTC
CASSPGTGREQYF
>many|TRBD2|TRBV5-1|TRBJ2-3
TGCGCCAGCAGCCTAAGGACTAGCGGATGGGGAGATACGCAGTATTTT
CASSLRTSGWGDTQYF
>-|-|TRBV12-3/TRBV12-4|TRBJ1-1
TGTGCCAGCAGGTTGGGACAAGGCACTGAAGCTTTCTTT
CASRLGQGTEAFF
>many|-|TRBV7-8|TRBJ1-4
TGTGCCAGCAGCTTAGTAGGGGGAGTTAGTGAAAAACTGTTTTTT
CASSLVGGVSEKLFF
>few|TRBD1|TRBV6-1|TRBJ2-4
TGTGCCAGCAGTAGAGGGGACAGGAAAAACATTCAGTACTTC
CASSRGDRKNIQYF
>few|-|TRBV29-1|TRBJ2-2
TGCAGCGGAGGGGTTTTAGCTGGGAACACCGGGGAGCTGTTTTTT
CSGGVLAGNTGELFF
>few|TRBD2|TRBV11-2|TRBJ2-7
TGTGCCAGCAGCTCAACCGAACTACTAGCGGGGGGGACCTACGAGCAGTACTTC
CASSSTELLAGGTYEQYF
>-|TRBD1|TRBV24-1|TRBJ2-5
TGTGCCACCAGTGGGGACAGGGAAGAGACCCAGTACTTC
CATSGDREETQYF
>many|TRBD2|TRBV15|TRBJ2-1
TGTGCCACCAGCAGAGATCTAGCGGGATACAATGAGCAGTTCTTC
CATSRDLAGYNEQFF
>-|-|TRBV7-2|TRBJ2-7
TGTGCCAGCAGCTTAGACGGATCCAGCTCCTACGAGCAGTACTTC
CASSLDGSSSYEQYF
>few|-|TRBV29-1|TRBJ2-3
TGCAGCGTTGAACCTAATACTAGGGGGACAGATACGCAGTATTTT
CSVEPNTRGTDTQYF
>few|TRBD1|TRBV11-2|TRBJ2-1
TGTGCCAGCAGCCCAAAGACAGGGGGCGGAAATGAGCAGTTCTTC
CASSPKTGGGNEQFF
>-|TRBD1|TRBV5-1|TRBJ2-2
TGCGCCAGCAGCCCCGGGACAGGGGGTTCTTCCGGGGAGCTGTTTTTT
CASSPGTGGSSGELFF
>-|TRBD1|TRBV9|TRBJ1-2
TGTGCCAGCAGCGGCGGGACAGGGGGTTCTAACTATGGCTACACCTTC
CASSGGTGGSNYGYTF
>few|TRBD2|TRBV19|TRBJ2-1
TGTGCCAGTAATAGACTAGCGGGAGGTGAAGATGAGCAGTTCTTC
CASNRLAGGEDEQFF
>-|-|TRBV29-1|TRBJ2-7
TGCAGCGTGGATACGGCTTACTCCTACGAGCAGTACTTC
CSVDTAYSYEQYF
>-|-|TRBV5-6|TRBJ1-4
TGTGCCAGCAGCTTTGGAGGGGGAGATGAAAAACTGTTTTTT
CASSFGGGDEKLFF
>few|TRBD2|TRBV27|TRBJ2-1
TGTGCCAGCAGTTCCCTCCGTGGAGCGGGAGTGGTTTTCGACAATGAGCAGTTCTTC
CASSSLRGAGVVFDNEQFF
>-|TRBD1|TRBV28|TRBJ2-5
TGTGCCAGCAGTTTTCAGGACAGGGTGGGGACCCAGTACTTC
CASSFQDRVGTQYF
>-|TRBD1|TRBV24-1|TRBJ2-1
TGTGCCACCAGTGGCCAATACAGGGGTGAAGAGTTCTTC
CATSGQYRGEEFF
>many|TRBD1|TRBV4-2|TRBJ1-1
TGTGCCAGCAGCCAGGTAGGGACAGGACGCATGAACACTGAAGCTTTCTTT
CASSQVGTGRMNTEAFF
>many|-|TRBV11-1|TRBJ2-1
TGTGCCAGCAGCTTTAGGTCAGGGAATCAATTCTCCTACAATGAGCAGTTCTTC
CASSFRSGNQFSYNEQFF
>many|-|TRBV10-3|TRBJ2-7
TGTGCCATGAGCGGGTCCGGGCTCTCCTACGAGCAGTACTTC
CAMSGSGLSYEQYF
>-|-|TRBV25-1|TRBJ1-2
TGTGCCAGCAGTGAATTCAGGGACGGCGGGCGAAGCTATGGCTACACCTTC
CASSEFRDGGRSYGYTF
>few|-|TRBV4-3|TRBJ2-7
TGCGCCAGCAGCCAACAGCAGGCCTACGAGCAGTACTTC
CASSQQQAYEQYF
>few|TRBD2|TRBV4-1|TRBJ2-3
TGCGCCAGCAGCCAAGATCTTGCGGGGGGGCTGGGAGATACGCAGTATTTT
CASSQDLAGGLGDTQYF
>-|-|TRBV3-1|TRBJ1-1
TGTGCCAGCAGCCAAGTGGGGGCGGATGGAGCTTTCTTT
CASSQVGADGAFF
>few|-|TRBV7-8|TRBJ2-3
TGTGCCAGCAGCCCCTCGGGTACTCCGAACGTGTATTTT
CASSPSGTPNVYF
>few|TRBD2|TRBV9|TRBJ2-1
TGTGCCAGCAGCGTAGAGGCTAGCGGTTTCTCCTACAATGAGCAGTTCTTC
CASSVEASGFSYNEQFF
>many|-|TRBV10-3|TRBJ1-2
TGTGCCATCAGTCGCCGAACAGGGACAAATTATAACTATGGCTACACCTTC
CAISRRTGTNYNYGYTF
>few|TRBD2|TRBV7-8|TRBJ2-1
TGTGCCAGCAGCCCCACCGACGGGACTAGCGGGGGGTGGGATGAGCAGTTCTTC
CASSPTDGTSGGWDEQFF
>few|-|TRBV9|TRBJ2-2
TGTGCCAGCAGCGTAAATCCTACCGGGGAGCTGTTTTTT
CASSVNPTGELFF
>-|-|TRBV20-1|TRBJ1-3
TGCAGTGCTACAGCGCAGGCTGGAAACACCATATATTTT
CSATAQAGNTIYF
>many|TRBD2|TRBV29-1|TRBJ2-3
TGCAGCGTTGTAGGGACTAGCGGGAGGTCGAGTAACACAGATACGCAGTATTTT
CSVVGTSGRSSNTDTQYF
>few|-|TRBV7-2|TRBJ2-1
TGTGCCAGCAGCTTAATCGGGGGACTTAACTACAATGAGCAGTTCTTC
CASSLIGGLNYNEQFF